Listed below are T cell receptor beta chains from one sample, sequenced in a study of T cell responses to AZD1222 COVID-19 vaccine. Using immunoSEQ multiplex PCR, the repertoire was profiled, and TCRdb retains in-frame clones only, with some absent. The sample has roughly 160,000 clones; about 92% are singletons. The sample here was peripheral blood, taken on day 0 of AZD1222 vaccination. The receptors here all came from an adult in good health. Each CDR3 is given with its conserved first and last residue. Each record gives: clone size, V gene, J gene, D gene, CDR3 protein, CDR3 DNA. A D gene is named only where the DNA matches it firmly. Expanded clones get a size class; other rows say once, few or many, or leave the size out.

>.|TRBV11-2|TRBJ1-3|TRBD1
CASSPRQGASGNTIYF
TGTGCCAGCAGCCCGCGACAGGGTGCCTCTGGAAACACCATATATTTT
>.|TRBV11-3|TRBJ1-3|.
CASSTRQLASGNTIYF
TGTGCCAGCAGCACCAGACAGTTAGCCTCTGGAAACACCATATATTTT
>.|TRBV10-3|TRBJ1-5|.
CAISEAGGFNQPQHF
TGTGCCATCAGTGAGGCTGGGGGCTTCAATCAGCCCCAGCATTTT
>.|TRBV9|TRBJ2-7|.
CASSVAGNRYEQYF
TGTGCCAGCAGCGTAGCTGGGAACCGCTACGAGCAGTACTTC
>.|TRBV19|TRBJ2-2|.
CASSIQGANTGELFF
TGTGCCAGTAGTATACAGGGAGCGAACACCGGGGAGCTGTTTTTT
>once|TRBV5-1|TRBJ1-1|TRBD1
CASSGQGPSTEAFF
TGCGCCAGCAGCGGACAGGGTCCCTCCACTGAAGCTTTCTTT
>.|TRBV7-9|TRBJ2-1|.
CASSLGDGLLFF
TGTGCCAGCAGCTTAGGGGACGGATTACTGTTCTTC
>.|TRBV20-1|TRBJ1-5|.
CSARNHQPQHF
TGCAGTGCTAGAAATCATCAGCCCCAGCATTTT
>.|TRBV7-2|TRBJ1-1|.
CASSLASGSLAFF
TGTGCCAGCAGCTTAGCGTCAGGTTCCCTAGCTTTCTTT
>.|TRBV30|TRBJ1-1|.
CAWMAGALNTEAFF
TGTGCCTGGATGGCCGGGGCGCTAAACACTGAAGCTTTCTTT
>.|TRBV10-3|TRBJ1-2|TRBD1
CAISGDRGNGYTF
TGTGCCATCAGTGGTGACAGGGGCAATGGCTACACCTTC
>.|TRBV7-6|TRBJ2-5|TRBD2
CASSLNPGLAGAQVYQETQYF
TGTGCCAGCAGCTTAAACCCGGGGCTAGCGGGGGCCCAAGTTTATCAAGAGACCCAGTACTTC
>.|TRBV18|TRBJ2-1|.
CASSPPGYNEQFF
TGTGCCAGCTCACCTCCAGGCTACAATGAGCAGTTCTTC
>once|TRBV29-1|TRBJ1-4|.
CSVGGRETGVF
TGCAGCGTTGGGGGGAGGGAGACCGGAGTTTTT
>.|TRBV29-1|TRBJ1-5|TRBD1
CSVRQGEQPQHF
TGCAGCGTGCGACAGGGGGAACAGCCCCAGCATTTT
>.|TRBV6-5|TRBJ1-6|.
CASRLQNNSPLHF
TGTGCCAGCCGTCTACAAAATAATTCACCCCTCCACTTT
>.|TRBV2|TRBJ2-5|TRBD1
CASRTGTDQETQYF
TGTGCCAGCAGGACCGGGACAGACCAAGAGACCCAGTACTTC
>.|TRBV19|TRBJ2-1|.
CASSIGRGPYNEQFF
TGTGCCAGTAGTATAGGTCGGGGGCCCTACAATGAGCAGTTCTTC
>.|TRBV5-6|TRBJ1-5|TRBD1
CASSLVGQGPNQPQHF
TGTGCCAGCAGCTTAGTCGGACAGGGTCCCAATCAGCCCCAGCATTTT
>.|TRBV5-8|TRBJ1-6|.
CASSLEGGPAYSPLHF
TGTGCCAGCAGCTTGGAAGGGGGACCGGCTTATTCACCCCTCCACTTT
>.|TRBV28|TRBJ1-2|.
CASSSPPPRHGYTF
TGTGCCAGCAGTTCCCCACCTCCACGGCACGGCTACACCTTC
>.|TRBV2|TRBJ2-5|.
CASSPYQETQYF
TGTGCCAGCTCACCGTACCAAGAGACCCAGTACTTC
>.|TRBV10-3|TRBJ1-1|.
CAISGGGDSEAFF
TGTGCCATCAGTGGAGGGGGGGACTCTGAAGCTTTCTTT